The 8 T cell receptor beta chains presented below share a single source sample, sequenced in a study of T cell clusters in autoimmune cytopenias. TRB was amplified from approximately 250 ng of peripheral blood genomic DNA per sample. One tube held mixed TRB-A and TRB-B primer pools for touch-down PCR. TCRdb reprocessed the multiplex PCR reads and reports one entry per CDR3 protein, with no DNA. Its table lists approximately 16,000 distinct CDR3 sequences. These data also featured in a second study, about T cell repertoires in aging, cancer and after chemotherapy.

What was sequenced was peripheral blood. Receptors were obtained from a human donor in good health.

V usage is TRBV12-3 or TRBV12-4 and J usage is TRBJ1-3. This CDR3 comprises 13 residues. CDR3 region: CASSFRKGNTIYF.

The chain is built from TRBV11-3 and TRBJ2-3; without DNA, the TCRdb call of TRBD1 cannot be checked. This CDR3 has 12 residues. Per the germline V gene, CDR1 is SGHNT and CDR2 is YENEEA. The CDR3 loop is CASFGGTDTQYF.

The rearrangement uses TRBV30 and TRBJ1-5. The length of the CDR3 is 12 residues. Germline lookup yields CDR1 GTSNPN and CDR2 SVGIG (reference sequence). The CDR3 loop is CAWSATGQPQHF.

The chain links TRBV6-5 to TRBJ1-2; there is no DNA to check the TCRdb D call of TRBD1. Germline V CDR1 and CDR2: MNHEY, SVGAGI. This CDR3 comprises 17 residues. This chain's CDR3 is CASRRYTPGQGAHGYTF.

The rearrangement joins TRBV6-2 or TRBV6-3 to TRBJ2-2. Germline V CDR1 and CDR2: MNHEY, SVGEGT. CDR3 length: 13 amino acids. The CDR3 spells CASSYFNTGELFF.

V is TRBV18 and J is TRBJ1-1. This CDR3 region has 16 residues. Germline CDR1 is KGHSH and CDR2 is LQKENI. This CDR3 reads CASSPVRRGMNTEAFF.

This clonotype counts as medium-sized by frequency. V gene TRBV19 combines with J gene TRBJ2-7; TCRdb reports TRBD1, a call that lacks DNA to check it against. The germline gives CDR1 LNHDA, CDR2 SQIVND (reference sequence). The CDR3 runs to 14 residues. The CDR3 protein is CATRSGTGGGEQYF.

The chain recombines TRBV11-3 with TRBJ2-1; TCRdb outputs TRBD1, but without DNA this stays unchecked. The germline V gene has CDR1 SGHNT and CDR2 YENEEA. The CDR3 is made up of 15 amino acids. The CDR3 protein is CASSSRDRGPEGQFF.